A selection of T cell receptor beta chains follows, all from one sample in a study of blood T cell repertoires in COVID-19. TCRdb's copy holds only in-frame clones and misses some; the assay was immunoSEQ multiplex PCR. The sample has roughly 290,000 clones, about 90% seen once. Material: peripheral blood. The origin of the receptors is a woman between 45 and 65 years old who had recovered from COVID-19. The CDR3 runs from the conserved cysteine through the conserved F or W. A D gene is named only where the DNA matches it firmly.

d_call cdr3_length j_call v_call cdr3_aa cdr3_nt
. 14 TRBJ1-1 TRBV3-1/TRBV3-2 CASSQEMVGSKAFF TGTGCCAGCAGCCAAGAGATGGTCGGGAGTAAAGCTTTCTTT
. 13 TRBJ1-1 TRBV28 CASTRQANTEAFF TGTGCCAGCACCCGACAGGCGAACACTGAAGCTTTCTTT
TRBD1 13 TRBJ1-1 TRBV6-6 CASSSDRGSEAFF TGTGCCAGCAGTTCTGACAGGGGCTCTGAAGCTTTCTTT
TRBD1 15 TRBJ2-4 TRBV3-1/TRBV3-2 CASSQKTGTKNIQYF TGTGCCAGCAGCCAAAAGACAGGGACCAAAAACATTCAGTACTTC
TRBD2 17 TRBJ2-4 TRBV6-2/TRBV6-3 CASSYGLAGGPRNIQYF TGTGCCAGCAGTTACGGGCTAGCGGGGGGGCCCAGAAACATTCAGTACTTC
. 13 TRBJ2-1 TRBV7-8 CASSPRVYNEQFF TGTGCCAGCAGCCCCAGGGTTTACAATGAGCAGTTCTTC
TRBD1 17 TRBJ1-2 TRBV28 CASSLDLGGQGAYGYTF TGTGCCAGCAGTTTAGACCTAGGCGGACAGGGGGCTTATGGCTACACCTTC
. 13 TRBJ2-5 TRBV5-1 CASSWGGEETQYF TGCGCCAGCAGTTGGGGGGGCGAAGAGACCCAGTACTTC
TRBD2 16 TRBJ2-1 TRBV15 CATSIQLAGGSGEQFF TGTGCCACCAGCATACAGCTAGCGGGAGGCTCGGGTGAGCAGTTCTTC
TRBD1 15 TRBJ2-5 TRBV5-1 CASSLERGDRETQYF TGCGCCAGCAGCTTGGAACGTGGGGACAGGGAGACCCAGTACTTC
. 11 TRBJ1-6 TRBV6-5 CASRGGSPLHF TGTGCCAGCAGGGGAGGGTCACCCCTCCACTTT
TRBD2 15 TRBJ2-1 TRBV5-4 CASSLGGTSDNEQFF TGTGCCAGCAGCTTGGGAGGGACTAGCGACAATGAGCAGTTCTTC
. 13 TRBJ1-5 TRBV24-1 CATSDAGSQPQHF TGTGCCACCAGTGATGCGGGATCTCAGCCCCAGCATTTT
TRBD1 16 TRBJ2-2 TRBV28 CASSLTGGFITGELFF TGTGCCAGCAGTTTGACAGGGGGTTTTATCACCGGGGAGCTGTTTTTT